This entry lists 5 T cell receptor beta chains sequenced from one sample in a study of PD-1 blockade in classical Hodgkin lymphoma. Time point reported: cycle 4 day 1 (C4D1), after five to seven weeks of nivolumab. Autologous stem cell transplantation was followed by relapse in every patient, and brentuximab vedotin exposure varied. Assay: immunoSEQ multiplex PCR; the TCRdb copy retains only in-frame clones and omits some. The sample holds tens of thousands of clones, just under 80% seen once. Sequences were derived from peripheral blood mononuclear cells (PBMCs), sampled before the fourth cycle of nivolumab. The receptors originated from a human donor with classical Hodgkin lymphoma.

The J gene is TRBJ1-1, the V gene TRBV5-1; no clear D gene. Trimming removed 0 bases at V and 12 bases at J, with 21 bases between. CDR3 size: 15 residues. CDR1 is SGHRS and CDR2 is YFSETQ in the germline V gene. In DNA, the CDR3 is TGCGCCAGCAGCTTGGCCGTTAGTTTGACCAGTGGGACTTTCTTT. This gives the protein CASSLAVSLTSGTFF.

The CDR3 region has the DNA TGTGCCAGCACCCGGGGGGGGGCCCTTGACTATGGCTACACCTTC. Residues: CASTRGGALDYGYTF. The rearrangement links TRBV7-9 to TRBJ1-2; D may be TRBD1 (6 bases). V was shortened by 7 bases and J by 3 bases, with 18 bases between the two germline ends. Germline assignment: CDR1 SEHNR and CDR2 FQNEAQ (reference sequence). The CDR3 contains 15 residues.

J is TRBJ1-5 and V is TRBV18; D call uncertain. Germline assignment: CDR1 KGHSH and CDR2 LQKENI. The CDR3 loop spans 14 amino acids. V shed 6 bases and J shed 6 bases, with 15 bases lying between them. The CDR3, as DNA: TGTGCCAGCTCCCTAACGGCTAGCGTTCAGCCCCAGCATTTT. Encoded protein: CASSLTASVQPQHF.

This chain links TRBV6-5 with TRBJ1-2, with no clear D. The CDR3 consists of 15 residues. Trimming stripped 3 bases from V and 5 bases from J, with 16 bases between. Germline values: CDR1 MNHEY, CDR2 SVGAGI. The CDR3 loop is CASSYTPGLSYGYTF. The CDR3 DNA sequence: TGTGCCAGCAGTTATACCCCCGGACTCAGTTATGGCTACACCTTC.

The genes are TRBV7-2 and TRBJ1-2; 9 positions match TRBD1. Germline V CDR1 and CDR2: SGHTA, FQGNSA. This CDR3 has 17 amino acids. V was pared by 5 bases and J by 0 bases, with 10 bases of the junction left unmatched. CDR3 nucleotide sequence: TGTGCCAGCAGCACACGGGACAGGGCCCTTTCTAACTATGGCTACACCTTC. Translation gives CASSTRDRALSNYGYTF. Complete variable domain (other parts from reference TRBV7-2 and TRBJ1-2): GAGVSQSPSNKVTEKGKDVELRCDPISGHTALYWYRQSLGQGLEFLIYFQGNSAPDKSGLPSDRFSAERTGGSVSTLTIQRTQQEDSAVYLCASSTRDRALSNYGYTFGSGTRLTVV.